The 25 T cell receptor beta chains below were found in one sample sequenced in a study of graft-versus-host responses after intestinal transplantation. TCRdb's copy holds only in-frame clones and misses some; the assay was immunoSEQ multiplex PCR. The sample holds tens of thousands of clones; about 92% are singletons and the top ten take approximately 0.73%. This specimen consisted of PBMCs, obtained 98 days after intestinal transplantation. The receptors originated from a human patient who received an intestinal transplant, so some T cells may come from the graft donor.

The CDR3 is CASSERTAANTGELFF. The CDR3 coding sequence is TGTGCCAGCAGCGAGCGAACGGCCGCGAACACCGGGGAGCTGTTTTTT. V gene TRBV14 combines with J gene TRBJ2-2; D ambiguous. The CDR3 has 16 amino acids. Germline CDR1 SGHDN, CDR2 FVKESK. V shed 5 bases and J shed 0 bases, with 13 bases lying between them. The full variable domain, completed using reference TRBV14 and TRBJ2-2, is EAGVTQFPSHSVIEKGQTVTLRCDPISGHDNLYWYRRVMGKEIKFLLHFVKESKQDESGMPNNRFLAERTGGTYSTLKVQPAELEDSGVYFCASSERTAANTGELFFGEGSRLTVL.

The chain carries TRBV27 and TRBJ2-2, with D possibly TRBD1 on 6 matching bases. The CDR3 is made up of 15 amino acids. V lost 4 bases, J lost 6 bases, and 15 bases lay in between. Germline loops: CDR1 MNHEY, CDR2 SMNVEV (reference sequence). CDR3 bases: TGTGCCAGCAGTTCCCACCAGGGGATTCCCGGGGAGCTGTTTTTT. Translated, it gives CASSSHQGIPGELFF.

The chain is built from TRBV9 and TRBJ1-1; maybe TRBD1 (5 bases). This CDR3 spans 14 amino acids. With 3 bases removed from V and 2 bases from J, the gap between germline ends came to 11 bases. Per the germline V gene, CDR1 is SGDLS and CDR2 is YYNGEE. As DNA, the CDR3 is TGTGCCAGCAGCGACGGACAAGTAAACACTGAAGCTTTCTTT. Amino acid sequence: CASSDGQVNTEAFF.

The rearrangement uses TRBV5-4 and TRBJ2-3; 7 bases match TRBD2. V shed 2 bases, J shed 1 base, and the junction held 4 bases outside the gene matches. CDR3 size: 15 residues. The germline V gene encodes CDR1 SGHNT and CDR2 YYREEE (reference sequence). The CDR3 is CASSLRGEGTDTQYF. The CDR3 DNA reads TGTGCCAGCAGCTTACGGGGGGAGGGCACAGATACGCAGTATTTT.

CDR3: CASSLGGAPEAFF. CDR3 DNA: TGCGCCAGCAGCTTGGGAGGGGCCCCTGAAGCTTTCTTT. The chain has TRBV5-1 and TRBJ1-1; the D gene is possibly TRBD1 (5 bases). V was shortened by 0 bases and J by 6 bases, with 9 bases between the two germline ends. From germline, CDR1 is SGHRS and CDR2 YFSETQ. This CDR3 has 13 amino acids. The full variable domain, with the rest looked up from reference TRBV5-1 and TRBJ1-1, is KAGVTQTPRYLIKTRGQQVTLSCSPISGHRSVSWYQQTPGQGLQFLFEYFSETQRNKGNFPGRFSGRQFSNSRSEMNVSTLELGDSALYLCASSLGGAPEAFFGQGTRLTVV.

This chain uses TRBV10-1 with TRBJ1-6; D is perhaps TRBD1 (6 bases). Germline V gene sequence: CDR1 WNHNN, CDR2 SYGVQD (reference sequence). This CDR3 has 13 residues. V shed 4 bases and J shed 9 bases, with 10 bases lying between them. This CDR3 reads CASSGTGSSPLHF. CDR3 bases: TGCGCCAGCAGTGGAACAGGGAGTTCACCCCTCCACTTT.

The CDR3 DNA reads as TGCGCCAGCAGCAGAGGGGAAGCAACAGATACGCAGTATTTT. Its translation: CASSRGEATDTQYF. The chain uses TRBV5-1 and TRBJ2-3; D possibly uses TRBD1 or TRBD2 (5 bases each). The V gene's germline CDR1 is SGHRS and CDR2 YFSETQ. With 4 bases removed from V and 3 bases from J, the gap between germline ends came to 12 bases. This CDR3 region has 14 residues.

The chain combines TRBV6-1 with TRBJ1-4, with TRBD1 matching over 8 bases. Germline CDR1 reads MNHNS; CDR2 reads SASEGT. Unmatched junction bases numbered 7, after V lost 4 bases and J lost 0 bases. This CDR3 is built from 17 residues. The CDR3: CASSGAGQGATNEKLFF. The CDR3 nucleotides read TGTGCCAGCAGTGGGGCCGGACAGGGAGCAACTAATGAAAAACTGTTTTTT.

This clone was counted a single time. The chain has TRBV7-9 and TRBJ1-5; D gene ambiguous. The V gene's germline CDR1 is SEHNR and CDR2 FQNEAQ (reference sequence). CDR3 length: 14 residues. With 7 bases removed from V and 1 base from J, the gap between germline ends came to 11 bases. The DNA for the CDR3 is TGTGCCAGCACCTCGGATGGGAGCAATCAGCCCCAGCATTTT. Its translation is CASTSDGSNQPQHF.

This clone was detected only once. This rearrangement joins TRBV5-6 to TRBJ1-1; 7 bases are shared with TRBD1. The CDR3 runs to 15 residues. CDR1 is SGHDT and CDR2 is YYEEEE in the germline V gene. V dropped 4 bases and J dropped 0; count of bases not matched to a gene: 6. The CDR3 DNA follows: TGTGCCAGCAGCCTGGGACAGCTCATGAACACTGAAGCTTTCTTT. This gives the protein CASSLGQLMNTEAFF. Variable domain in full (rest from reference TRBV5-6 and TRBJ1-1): DAGVTQSPTHLIKTRGQQVTLRCSPKSGHDTVSWYQQALGQGPQFIFQYYEEEERQRGNFPDRFSGHQFPNYSSELNVNALLLGDSALYLCASSLGQLMNTEAFFGQGTRLTVV.

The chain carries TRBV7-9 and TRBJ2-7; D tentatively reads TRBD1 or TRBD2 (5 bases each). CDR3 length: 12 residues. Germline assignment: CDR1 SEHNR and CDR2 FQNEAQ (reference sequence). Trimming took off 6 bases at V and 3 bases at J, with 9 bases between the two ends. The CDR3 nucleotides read TGTGCCAGCAGGGGACCAAACTACGAGCAGTACTTC. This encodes CASRGPNYEQYF.

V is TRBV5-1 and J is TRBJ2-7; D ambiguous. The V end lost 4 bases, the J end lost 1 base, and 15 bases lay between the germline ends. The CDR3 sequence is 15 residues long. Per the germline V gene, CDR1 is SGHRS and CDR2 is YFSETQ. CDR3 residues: CASSAPERKSYEQYF. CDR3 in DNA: TGCGCCAGCAGCGCACCCGAGCGCAAATCCTACGAGCAGTACTTC. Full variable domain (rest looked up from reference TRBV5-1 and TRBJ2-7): KAGVTQTPRYLIKTRGQQVTLSCSPISGHRSVSWYQQTPGQGLQFLFEYFSETQRNKGNFPGRFSGRQFSNSRSEMNVSTLELGDSALYLCASSAPERKSYEQYFGPGTRLTVT.

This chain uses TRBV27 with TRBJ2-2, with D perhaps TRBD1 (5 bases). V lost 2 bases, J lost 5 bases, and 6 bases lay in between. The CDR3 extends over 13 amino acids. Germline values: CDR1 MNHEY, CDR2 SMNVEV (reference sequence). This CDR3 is CASSLRGTGELFF. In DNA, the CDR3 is TGTGCCAGCAGTTTAAGGGGAACCGGGGAGCTGTTTTTT.

The CDR3: CASSLERGKGGNQPQHF. CDR3 in DNA: TGTGCCAGCAGCTTAGAGAGGGGGAAAGGGGGCAATCAGCCCCAGCATTTT. This chain joins TRBV7-6 and TRBJ1-5, with D possibly being TRBD1 (6 bases). The V gene lost 1 base and the J gene lost 2 bases, with 15 bases spanning the gap. CDR1 and CDR2 from the germline V gene are SGHVS and FNYEAQ. The CDR3 extends over 17 amino acids.

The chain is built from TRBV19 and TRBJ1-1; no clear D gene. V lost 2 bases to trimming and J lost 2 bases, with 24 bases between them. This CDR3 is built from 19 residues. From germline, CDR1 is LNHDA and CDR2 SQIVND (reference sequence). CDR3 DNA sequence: TGTGCCAGTAGTATATACCCCCCGGACTCCCAATTCATAAACACTGAAGCTTTCTTT. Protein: CASSIYPPDSQFINTEAFF.

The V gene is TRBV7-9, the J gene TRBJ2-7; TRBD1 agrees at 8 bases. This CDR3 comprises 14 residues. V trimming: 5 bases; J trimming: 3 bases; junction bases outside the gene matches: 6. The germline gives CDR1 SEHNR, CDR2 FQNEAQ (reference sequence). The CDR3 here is CASSISGGDYEQYF. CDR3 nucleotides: TGTGCCAGCAGCATCTCAGGGGGCGACTACGAGCAGTACTTC.

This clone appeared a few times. Here the CDR3 reads CASSQGDSPYNEQFF. DNA for the CDR3: TGTGCCAGCAGCCAAGGAGACAGCCCCTACAATGAGCAGTTCTTC. The V and J genes are TRBV5-8 and TRBJ2-1; D might be TRBD1 (5 bases). Germline V CDR1 and CDR2: SGHTS, YDEGEE. The CDR3 length is 15 residues. The V end lost 4 bases, the J end lost 2 bases, and 13 bases lay between the germline ends.

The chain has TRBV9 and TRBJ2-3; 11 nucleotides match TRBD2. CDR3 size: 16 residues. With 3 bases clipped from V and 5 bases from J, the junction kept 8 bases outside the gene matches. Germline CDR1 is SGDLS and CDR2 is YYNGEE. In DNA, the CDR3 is TGTGCCAGCAGCGAGATAGCGGGGGGGCTTGTAGATACGCAGTATTTT. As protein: CASSEIAGGLVDTQYF.

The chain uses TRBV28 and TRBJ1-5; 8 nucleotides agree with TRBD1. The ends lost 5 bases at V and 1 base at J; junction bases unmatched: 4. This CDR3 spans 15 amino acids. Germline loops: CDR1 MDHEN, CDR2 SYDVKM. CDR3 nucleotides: TGTGCCAGCAGTGGACAGGGTGGGAGCAATCAGCCCCAGCATTTT. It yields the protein CASSGQGGSNQPQHF. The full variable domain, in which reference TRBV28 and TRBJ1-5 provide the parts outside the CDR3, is DVKVTQSSRYLVKRTGEKVFLECVQDMDHENMFWYRQDPGLGLRLIYFSYDVKMKEKGDIPEGYSVSREKKERFSLILESASTNQTSMYLCASSGQGGSNQPQHFGDGTRLSIL.

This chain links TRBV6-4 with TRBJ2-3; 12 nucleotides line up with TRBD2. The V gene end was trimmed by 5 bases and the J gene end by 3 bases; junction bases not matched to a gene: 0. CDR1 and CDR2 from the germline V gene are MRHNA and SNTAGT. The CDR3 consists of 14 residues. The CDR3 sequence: CASSTSGGTDTQYF. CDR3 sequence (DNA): TGTGCCAGCAGTACTAGCGGGGGGACAGATACGCAGTATTTT.

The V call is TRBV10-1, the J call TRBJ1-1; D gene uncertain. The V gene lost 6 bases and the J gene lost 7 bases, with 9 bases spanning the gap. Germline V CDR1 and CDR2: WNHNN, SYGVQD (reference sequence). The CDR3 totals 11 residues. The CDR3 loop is CASSHLGEAFF. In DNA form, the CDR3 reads TGCGCCAGCAGCCACTTAGGTGAAGCTTTCTTT.

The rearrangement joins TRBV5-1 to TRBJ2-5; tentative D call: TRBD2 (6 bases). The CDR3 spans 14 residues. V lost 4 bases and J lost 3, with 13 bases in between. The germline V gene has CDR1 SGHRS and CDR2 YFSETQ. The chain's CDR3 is CASSETGSKETQYF. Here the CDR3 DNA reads TGCGCCAGCAGCGAAACCGGGAGTAAAGAGACCCAGTACTTC.

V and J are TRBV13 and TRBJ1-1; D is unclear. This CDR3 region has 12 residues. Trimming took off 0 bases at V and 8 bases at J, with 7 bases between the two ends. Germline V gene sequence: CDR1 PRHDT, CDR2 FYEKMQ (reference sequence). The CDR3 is CASSLGTDEAFF. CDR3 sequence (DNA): TGTGCCAGCAGCTTAGGCACAGACGAAGCTTTCTTT.

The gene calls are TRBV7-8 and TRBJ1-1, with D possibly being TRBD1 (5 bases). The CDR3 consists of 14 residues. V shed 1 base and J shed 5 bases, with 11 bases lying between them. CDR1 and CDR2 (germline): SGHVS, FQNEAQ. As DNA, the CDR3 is TGTGCCAGCAGCTTAGTGGGAGGGGATACTGAAGCTTTCTTT. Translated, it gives CASSLVGGDTEAFF. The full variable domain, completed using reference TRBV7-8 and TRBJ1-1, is GAGVSQSPRYKVAKRGQDVALRCDPISGHVSLFWYQQALGQGPEFLTYFQNEAQLDKSGLPSDRFFAERPEGSVSTLKIQRTQQEDSAVYLCASSLVGGDTEAFFGQGTRLTVV.

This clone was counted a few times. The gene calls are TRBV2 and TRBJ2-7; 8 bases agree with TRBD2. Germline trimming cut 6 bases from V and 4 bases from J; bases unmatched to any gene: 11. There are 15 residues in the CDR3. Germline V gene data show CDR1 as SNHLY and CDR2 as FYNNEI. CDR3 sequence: CASSGPRGGRYEQYF. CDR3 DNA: TGTGCCAGCAGCGGCCCGAGGGGCGGGAGGTACGAGCAGTACTTC.